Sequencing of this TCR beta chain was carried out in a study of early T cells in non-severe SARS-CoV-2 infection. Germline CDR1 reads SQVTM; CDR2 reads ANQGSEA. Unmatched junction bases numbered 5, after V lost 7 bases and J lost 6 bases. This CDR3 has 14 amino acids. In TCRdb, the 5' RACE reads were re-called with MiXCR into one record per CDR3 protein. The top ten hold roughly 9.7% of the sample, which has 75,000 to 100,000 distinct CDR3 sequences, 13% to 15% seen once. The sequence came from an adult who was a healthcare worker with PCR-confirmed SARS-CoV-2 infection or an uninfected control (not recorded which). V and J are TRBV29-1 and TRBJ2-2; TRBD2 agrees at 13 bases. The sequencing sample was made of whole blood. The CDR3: CSARTSGGPGELFF. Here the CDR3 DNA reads TGCAGCGCACGGACTAGCGGGGGACCCGGGGAGCTGTTTTTT.